Below, 26 T cell receptor beta chains from the same sample are listed, as sequenced in a study of shared clonotypes between healthy human individuals. Profiled with immunoSEQ multiplex PCR; TCRdb holds only in-frame clones, not every one. The table lists approximately 810,000 clones, over 90% of them singletons. Selected positively for CCR7 and CD45RO-negative, naive CD8 cells excluded terminally differentiated effector memory CD45RA+ cells. Specimen: naive CD8+ T cells sorted from blood. Every receptor here comes from a man aged 25 to 40 in good health.

This chain uses TRBV7-2 with TRBJ1-1; D gene ambiguous. Germline V gene lookup returns CDR1 SGHTA and CDR2 FQGNSA. V lost 4 bases, J lost 6 bases, and 15 bases lay in between. The CDR3 loop spans 14 amino acids. CDR3 nucleotide sequence: TGTGCCAGCAGCTCGATCGGACCTGTGGCTGAAGCTTTCTTT. It yields the protein CASSSIGPVAEAFF.

The genes are TRBV6-5 and TRBJ2-7; 7 bases line up with TRBD2. The CDR3 totals 15 residues. The V gene end was trimmed by 0 bases and the J gene end by 3 bases; junction bases not matched to a gene: 5. The germline CDR1 and CDR2 sequences are MNHEY and SVGAGI. The CDR3 DNA sequence: TGTGCCAGCAGTTACTCGAACCTAGCGGACTACGAGCAGTACTTC. Protein sequence: CASSYSNLADYEQYF.

The chain couples TRBV4-1 to TRBJ2-3; D not certain. This CDR3 comprises 17 residues. V was pared by 0 bases and J by 3 bases, with 16 bases between. Germline V gives CDR1 MGHRA, CDR2 YSYEKL. The CDR3 bases are TGCGCCAGCAGCCAAGATCCTCCCTTCTCCGGGACAGATACGCAGTATTTT. Its protein product is CASSQDPPFSGTDTQYF.

The chain has TRBV10-3 and TRBJ1-1; 7 positions agree with TRBD1. V shed 4 bases and J 0 bases; nucleotides not matched to a gene: 5. The CDR3 extends over 15 amino acids. The germline V gene has CDR1 ENHRY and CDR2 SYGVKD. CDR3 sequence: CAISVGRGVNTEAFF. DNA for the CDR3: TGTGCCATCAGTGTTGGCAGGGGGGTGAACACTGAAGCTTTCTTT.

Concerning this clone: The same CDR3 also results from other DNA sequences found in this sample. The chain combines TRBV27 with TRBJ2-5, with 9 bases fitting TRBD1. CDR1 is MNHEY, CDR2 SMNVEV, per germline (reference sequence). V shed 5 bases, J shed 5 bases, and the junction held 6 bases outside the gene matches. This CDR3 region has 14 residues. CDR3: CASSRGQGGETQYF. CDR3 in DNA: TGTGCCAGCAGTCGGGGACAGGGTGGTGAGACCCAGTACTTC.

This clone was seen repeatedly, ten times or more. The same CDR3 is also encoded by other DNA sequences in this sample. The V and J genes are TRBV6-5 and TRBJ2-7; the match to TRBD1 covers 11 bases. The trim removed 4 bases at V and 4 bases at J, leaving 3 bases unmatched. Germline V gene lookup returns CDR1 MNHEY and CDR2 SVGAGI. The CDR3 sequence is 14 residues long. CDR3 nucleotide sequence: TGTGCCAGCAGTTCCGGGACAGGGGGGTACGAGCAGTACTTC. This gives the protein CASSSGTGGYEQYF.

The V and J genes are TRBV7-2 and TRBJ1-4; a possible D gene is TRBD1 (6 bases). V lost 2 bases to trimming and J lost 2 bases, with 9 bases between them. The CDR3 contains 15 residues. CDR1 SGHTA and CDR2 FQGNSA come from the germline V gene. CDR3 nucleotide sequence: TGTGCCAGCAGCTTAAACAGGGTTACTAATGAAAAACTGTTTTTT. It yields the protein CASSLNRVTNEKLFF.

The chain has TRBV6-4 and TRBJ2-7, with D tentatively TRBD1 (5 bases). CDR3 length equals 15 residues. Trimming took 7 bases from V and 2 from J, leaving 18 bases between them. Germline CDR1 is MRHNA and CDR2 is SNTAGT. DNA of the CDR3: TGTGCCAGCATCCCGGCCGAGTCGGACACCTACGAGCAGTACTTC. This codes for CASIPAESDTYEQYF.

The chain employs TRBV11-2 and TRBJ1-1; D remains unclear. The germline V gene has CDR1 SGHAT and CDR2 FQNNGV. V dropped 4 bases and J dropped 5 bases, with 17 bases sitting between them. The CDR3 consists of 15 residues. Here the CDR3 DNA reads TGTGCCAGCAGCTCACTATGGGGTTATCGGACTGAAGCTTTCTTT. Its translation: CASSSLWGYRTEAFF.

V gene TRBV5-6 combines with J gene TRBJ2-1; 9 positions agree with TRBD1. The CDR3 contains 13 residues. J gave up 7 bases and V 4 bases, and 3 bases lay outside the gene matches. The germline V gene encodes CDR1 SGHDT and CDR2 YYEEEE. Here the CDR3 DNA reads TGTGCCAGCAGCACTGGACAGGGGAATGAGCAGTTCTTC. The encoded protein is CASSTGQGNEQFF.

The chain combines TRBV11-2 with TRBJ2-3, with 11 bases aligning to TRBD2. The CDR3 length is 14 residues. The V gene's germline CDR1 is SGHAT and CDR2 FQNNGV. The V gene end was trimmed by 5 bases and the J gene end by 6 bases; junction bases not matched to a gene: 4. The chain's CDR3 is CASSVGLAVDTQYF. DNA of the CDR3: TGTGCCAGCAGCGTGGGACTAGCGGTTGATACGCAGTATTTT. Complete variable domain (other parts from reference TRBV11-2 and TRBJ2-3): EAGVAQSPRYKIIEKRQSVAFWCNPISGHATLYWYQQILGQGPKLLIQFQNNGVVDDSQLPKDRFSAERLKGVDSTLKIQPAKLEDSAVYLCASSVGLAVDTQYFGPGTRLTVL.

The chain uses TRBV7-9 and TRBJ1-5; D uncertain. Germline CDR1 is SEHNR and CDR2 is FQNEAQ (reference sequence). The CDR3 is 14 amino acids. Between the trimmed V and J ends, which lost 0 bases and 5 bases, there was a span of 8 bases. CDR3 sequence reads: CASSLAVGDQPQHF. CDR3 DNA sequence: TGTGCCAGCAGCTTAGCGGTGGGTGATCAGCCCCAGCATTTT.

V usage is TRBV7-2 and J usage is TRBJ2-3; no definite D call. Per the germline V gene, CDR1 is SGHTA and CDR2 is FQGNSA. The CDR3 extends over 13 amino acids. Trimming took 6 bases from V and 10 from J, leaving 17 bases between them. The DNA of the CDR3 is TGTGCCAGCAGTCAATCCGTTAGAGAGCCGCAGTATTTT. The encoded protein is CASSQSVREPQYF.

This sequence joins TRBV4-3 and TRBJ2-7; TRBD2 is a possible D gene (5 bases). Germline CDR1 reads LGHNA; CDR2 reads YSLEER. This CDR3 spans 14 amino acids. Trimming left V 4 bases short and J 3 bases short, with 13 bases between. The CDR3 region is CASSPGGRGYEQYF. Written as DNA, the CDR3 is TGCGCCAGCAGCCCAGGAGGACGGGGCTACGAGCAGTACTTC.

As concerns this clone: This may be a read error: a much more frequent sequence differs by one nucleotide. The same CDR3 is also encoded by other DNA sequences in this sample. This CDR3 reads CASSLGGNTEAFF. CDR3 DNA sequence: TGTGCCAGCAGCTTAGGGGGGAACACTGAAGCTTTCTTT. The gene calls are TRBV13 and TRBJ1-1; D is undetermined. The germline gives CDR1 PRHDT, CDR2 FYEKMQ (reference sequence). V lost 0 bases and J 1 base, leaving 3 bases between the germline ends. This CDR3 region has 13 residues.

V usage is TRBV5-1 and J usage is TRBJ2-5; no clear D gene. Per the germline V gene, CDR1 is SGHRS and CDR2 is YFSETQ. CDR3 length: 11 amino acids. The V end lost 7 bases, the J end lost 3 bases, and 7 bases lay between the germline ends. CDR3 coding DNA: TGCGCCAGCCAAGAAAAAGAGACCCAGTACTTC. The encoded protein is CASQEKETQYF.

The chain is built from TRBV11-2 and TRBJ2-4; D is undetermined. This CDR3 has 17 amino acids. The germline V gene has CDR1 SGHAT and CDR2 FQNNGV. V gave up 0 bases and J gave up 7 bases, with 19 bases separating them. The CDR3 nucleotides are TGTGCCAGCAGCTTAGATGAAACACCCAAGTCGCGGAACATTCAGTACTTC. Amino acid sequence: CASSLDETPKSRNIQYF.

J is TRBJ2-5 and V is TRBV4-1, with D perhaps assigned TRBD1 or TRBD2 (5 bases each). The CDR3 runs 18 residues. With 1 base removed from V and 2 bases from J, the gap between germline ends came to 20 bases. Per the germline V gene, CDR1 is MGHRA and CDR2 is YSYEKL. This chain's CDR3 is CASSQALGGALIQETQYF. The DNA of the CDR3 is TGCGCCAGCAGCCAAGCCCTTGGGGGAGCGCTTATTCAAGAGACCCAGTACTTC.

The genes are TRBV29-1 and TRBJ2-3; maybe TRBD2 (5 bases). CDR3 length: 14 amino acids. CDR1 and CDR2 from the germline V gene are SQVTM and ANQGSEA. Trimming pared 7 bases from V and 0 bases from J, leaving 14 bases between. CDR3 in DNA: TGCAGCGCCGAGGGAGCAGAGAGCACAGATACGCAGTATTTT. This sequence encodes CSAEGAESTDTQYF.

This CDR3 is CASSLGLAGGRNEQFF. The CDR3 DNA reads as TGTGCCAGCAGCTTAGGACTAGCGGGAGGTCGTAATGAGCAGTTCTTC. The chain uses TRBV7-2 and TRBJ2-1; the match to TRBD2 covers 13 bases. Germline-derived CDR1 and CDR2 are SGHTA and FQGNSA. The CDR3 totals 16 residues. J was trimmed by 7 bases and V by 1 base; bases with no gene match: 4.

The gene calls are TRBV27 and TRBJ2-3; D is unresolved. The CDR3 covers 13 residues. CDR1 is MNHEY and CDR2 is SMNVEV in the germline V gene (reference sequence). V lost 4 bases to trimming and J lost 2 bases, with 7 bases between them. The chain's CDR3 is CASSYQNTDTQYF. DNA of the CDR3: TGTGCCAGCAGTTATCAGAACACAGATACGCAGTATTTT.

This chain links TRBV6-6 with TRBJ2-2; D remains unclear. Per the germline V gene, CDR1 is MNHNY and CDR2 is SVGAGI (reference sequence). V was cut by 2 bases and J by 11 bases, with 18 bases left in between. There are 15 residues in the CDR3. CDR3 DNA: TGTGCCAGCAGTTACCCCAGAAGTACGGGCGGAGAGCTGTTTTTT. Its translation is CASSYPRSTGGELFF.

The table lists this clone with a few counts. The CDR3 reads CASSPTGSQETQYF. In nucleotides, the CDR3 is TGTGCCAGCAGCCCGACAGGGTCCCAAGAGACCCAGTACTTC. The gene calls are TRBV11-2 and TRBJ2-5; TRBD1 matches at 7 bases. CDR3 length: 14 residues. Trimming at V came to 5 bases and at J to 1 base, leaving 4 bases not matched to a gene. Germline CDR1 and CDR2: SGHAT and FQNNGV.

The J gene is TRBJ2-6, the V gene TRBV7-2, with D hard to call. Trimming stripped 3 bases from V and 0 bases from J, with 6 bases between. The CDR3 runs to 15 residues. The germline V gene encodes CDR1 SGHTA and CDR2 FQGNSA. In DNA, the CDR3 is TGTGCCAGCAGCTTTTGGCACTCTGGGGCCAACGTCCTGACTTTC. Its protein product is CASSFWHSGANVLTF.

DNA of the CDR3: TGCGCCAGCAGCCAACAAGGGCGGGGATTGAAGACCCAGTACTTC. Translation: CASSQQGRGLKTQYF. V and J are TRBV4-1 and TRBJ2-5, with D tentatively TRBD2 (6 bases). The CDR3 is made up of 15 amino acids. V was pared by 2 bases and J by 6 bases, with 16 bases between. CDR1 is MGHRA, CDR2 YSYEKL, per germline.

This clone was seen only once. The gene calls are TRBV6-1 and TRBJ2-7; perhaps TRBD1 as D (5 bases). The CDR3 runs 15 residues. V was cut by 0 bases and J by 3 bases, with 12 bases left in between. Germline V gene data show CDR1 as MNHNS and CDR2 as SASEGT. CDR3 DNA sequence: TGTGCCAGCAGTGAAGCTTTAGGGGTGGGCTACGAGCAGTACTTC. It codes for CASSEALGVGYEQYF.